The 32 T cell receptor beta chains reported below all come from one sample, sequenced in a study of blood T cell repertoires in COVID-19. TCRdb keeps only in-frame clones here, not all; method: immunoSEQ multiplex PCR. The sample lists roughly 190,000 clones; about 85% were seen once. Input material: peripheral blood. These TCRs come from a human donor in a cohort sampled during active COVID-19.

V gene TRBV5-1 combines with J gene TRBJ2-2; 7 nucleotides align to TRBD1. The length of the CDR3 is 17 residues. V trimming: 4 bases; J trimming: 0 bases; junction bases outside the gene matches: 9. CDR1 is SGHRS and CDR2 is YFSETQ in the germline V gene. CDR3 sequence (DNA): TGCGCCAGCAGCCCCGCCCTCGGGACAGCGAACACCGGGGAGCTGTTTTTT. It yields the protein CASSPALGTANTGELFF.

This clone was counted a single time. At one end the junction does not follow the germline gene, possibly because of a read error. The V gene is TRBV20-1, the J gene TRBJ2-7; 8 nucleotides line up with TRBD2. The CDR3 spans 15 residues. The germline gives CDR1 DFQATT, CDR2 SNEGSKA (reference sequence). The DNA for the CDR3 is TGCAGTACTAGTTCCGGGACTAGAGTTACGTACGAGCAGTACTTC. Its translation: CSTSSGTRVTYEQYF.

The V and J genes are TRBV6-5 and TRBJ1-6; D not certain. The V gene's germline CDR1 is MNHEY and CDR2 SVGAGI. V was cut by 0 bases and J by 7 bases, with 13 bases left in between. There are 16 residues in the CDR3. The CDR3 spells CASSYSSQTSNSPLHF. CDR3 DNA: TGTGCCAGCAGTTACTCGAGTCAAACGTCGAATTCACCCCTCCACTTT.

In its sample, this clone was seen a few times. V and J are TRBV30 and TRBJ2-2; D is unclear. This CDR3 comprises 13 residues. V dropped 3 bases and J dropped 4 bases, with 9 bases sitting between them. Germline-derived CDR1 and CDR2 are GTSNPN and SVGIG (reference sequence). CDR3 in amino acids: CAWRPMSTGELFF. The DNA of the CDR3 is TGTGCCTGGAGGCCCATGAGCACCGGGGAGCTGTTTTTT. The full variable domain, rest sourced from reference TRBV30 and TRBJ2-2, is SQTIHQWPATLVQPVGSPLSLECTVEGTSNPNLYWYRQAAGRGLQLLFYSVGIGQISSEVPQNLSASRPQDRQFILSSKKLLLSDSGFYLCAWRPMSTGELFFGEGSRLTVL.

In its sample, this clone was seen a few times. J is TRBJ1-6 and V is TRBV2; 7 nucleotides line up with TRBD1. From germline, CDR1 is SNHLY and CDR2 FYNNEI. With V trimmed by 2 bases and J by 8 bases, 0 bases remained unmatched. CDR3 size: 13 residues. Here the CDR3 DNA reads TGTGCCAGCAGTGAAACAGGGGATTCACCCCTCCACTTT. Its translation is CASSETGDSPLHF.

CDR3 bases: TGCAGCGTTGGTGGGGGGGCACGGGAGACCCAGTACTTC. Protein product: CSVGGGARETQYF. The genes are TRBV29-1 and TRBJ2-5; possible D gene TRBD2, 7 bases. In germline, CDR1 is SQVTM, CDR2 ANQGSEA. There are 13 residues in the CDR3. V dropped 4 bases and J dropped 5 bases, with 14 bases sitting between them.

The chain uses TRBV27 and TRBJ2-1; TRBD1 matches at 9 bases. V lost 3 bases, J lost 13 bases, and 10 bases stayed unmatched. CDR1 and CDR2 from the germline V gene are MNHEY and SMNVEV (reference sequence). The CDR3 extends over 14 amino acids. For the CDR3, the DNA is TGTGCCAGCAGTTTCCCGTTAGGACAGGGGATCCAGTTCTTC. Amino acids: CASSFPLGQGIQFF.

The chain is built from TRBV2 and TRBJ2-1; 12 nucleotides line up with TRBD2. The V and J ends lost 7 bases and 8 bases, in that order; junction bases with no gene match: 9. The CDR3 length is 15 residues. The germline V gene encodes CDR1 SNHLY and CDR2 FYNNEI. The DNA for the CDR3 is TGTGCCAGCAAGATGCTAGCGGGGGGGCCATATGAGCAGTTCTTC. Amino acid sequence: CASKMLAGGPYEQFF. Supplemented by reference TRBV2 and TRBJ2-1, the full variable domain reads EPEVTQTPSHQVTQMGQEVILRCVPISNHLYFYWYRQILGQKVEFLVSFYNNEISEKSEIFDDQFSVERPDGSNFTLKIRSTKLEDSAMYFCASKMLAGGPYEQFFGPGTRLTVL.

The V gene is TRBV28, the J gene TRBJ1-6, with a tentative D call TRBD1 (5 bases). Trimming shortened V by 4 bases and J by 9 bases, and 13 bases separated the two germline ends. The V gene's germline CDR1 is MDHEN and CDR2 SYDVKM. The CDR3 is made up of 14 amino acids. DNA for the CDR3: TGTGCCAGCAGTTGGAGACAGCGAGGTTCACCCCTCCACTTT. Its translation: CASSWRQRGSPLHF.

The chain carries TRBV9 and TRBJ2-2; TRBD1 agrees at 10 bases. Per the germline V gene, CDR1 is SGDLS and CDR2 is YYNGEE. This CDR3 has 17 residues. Trimming at V came to 3 bases and at J to 6 bases, leaving 11 bases not matched to a gene. This CDR3 reads CASSAGRGQGNSGELFF. CDR3 nucleotide sequence: TGTGCCAGCAGCGCGGGGAGGGGACAGGGGAATTCCGGGGAGCTGTTTTTT. Filled out from reference TRBV9 and TRBJ2-2, the complete variable domain reads DSGVTQTPKHLITATGQRVTLRCSPRSGDLSVYWYQQSLDQGLQFLIQYYNGEERAKGNILERFSAQQFPDLHSELNLSSLELGDSALYFCASSAGRGQGNSGELFFGEGSRLTVL.

This chain links TRBV19 with TRBJ2-1; D remains unclear. The CDR3 length is 13 residues. The germline V gene has CDR1 LNHDA and CDR2 SQIVND (reference sequence). The germline V and J ends were trimmed by 6 bases and 4 bases, with 10 bases remaining between them. The CDR3 DNA reads TGTGCCAGTAGGAACCTGGAGTACAATGAGCAGTTCTTC. As protein: CASRNLEYNEQFF.

The chain is built from TRBV28 and TRBJ2-3; the match to TRBD1 covers 7 bases. The CDR3 is made up of 14 amino acids. With V trimmed by 3 bases and J by 5 bases, 5 bases remained unmatched. CDR1 is MDHEN and CDR2 is SYDVKM in the germline V gene. The DNA for the CDR3 is TGTGCCAGCAGTTTCGGGACAGCGCTAGATACGCAGTATTTT. It codes for CASSFGTALDTQYF.

The count of this clone is one. The J gene is TRBJ1-6, the V gene TRBV7-2; D ambiguous. Germline V gene data show CDR1 as SGHTA and CDR2 as FQGNSA. The CDR3 totals 14 residues. Trimming shortened V by 5 bases and J by 0 bases, and 5 bases separated the two germline ends. CDR3 residues: CASSRSSYNSPLHF. The CDR3 bases are TGTGCCAGCAGCCGGAGCTCCTATAATTCACCCCTCCACTTT.

The chain joins TRBV19 to TRBJ1-2, with 7 bases that match TRBD1. Trimming removed 5 bases from V and 2 bases from J; junction bases left unmatched: 11. This CDR3 comprises 16 residues. Germline V gene sequence: CDR1 LNHDA, CDR2 SQIVND (reference sequence). DNA of the CDR3: TGTGCCAGTAGTGCCATCAGGGGACAGATAAACTATGGCTACACCTTC. It specifies CASSAIRGQINYGYTF.

This clone came up once. The V and J genes are TRBV14 and TRBJ2-2; D is possibly TRBD1 (6 bases). In germline, CDR1 is SGHDN, CDR2 FVKESK. The CDR3 has 16 residues. Trimming took off 0 bases at V and 3 bases at J, with 11 bases between the two ends. DNA for the CDR3: TGTGCCAGCAGCCAAGACCCCACAGGGTACACCGGGGAGCTGTTTTTT. It yields the protein CASSQDPTGYTGELFF.

This clone was counted once. This sequence joins TRBV5-5 and TRBJ1-2; the match to TRBD1 covers 7 bases. The trim removed 4 bases at V and 5 bases at J, leaving 11 bases unmatched. Germline CDR1 and CDR2: SGHKS and YYEKEE (reference sequence). CDR3 length: 15 amino acids. The CDR3 here is CASSEATGIGYGYTF. The CDR3 DNA is TGTGCCAGCAGCGAGGCGACAGGGATCGGGTATGGCTACACCTTC.

This chain connects TRBV5-4 to TRBJ2-5; 8 bases are a match to TRBD1. The CDR3 runs 16 residues. The V and J ends lost 4 bases and 3 bases, in that order; junction bases with no gene match: 11. CDR1 and CDR2 (germline): SGHNT, YYREEE (reference sequence). CDR3: CASSQPRTGKEETQYF. Written as DNA, the CDR3 is TGTGCCAGCAGCCAACCCCGGACAGGGAAGGAAGAGACCCAGTACTTC. The entire variable domain, with the rest obtained from reference TRBV5-4 and TRBJ2-5, is as follows: ETGVTQSPTHLIKTRGQQVTLRCSSQSGHNTVSWYQQALGQGPQFIFQYYREEENGRGNFPPRFSGLQFPNYSSELNVNALELDDSALYLCASSQPRTGKEETQYFGPGTRLLVL.

This chain connects TRBV3-1 (or the pseudogene TRBV3-2) to TRBJ2-1; D might be TRBD2 (5 bases). Germline V gene sequence: CDR1 LGHDT, CDR2 YNNKEL (reference sequence). There are 12 residues in the CDR3. The V gene lost 5 bases and the J gene lost 9 bases, with 11 bases spanning the gap. The CDR3 is CASSLLVSEQFF. CDR3 DNA sequence: TGTGCCAGCAGCTTACTAGTCTCTGAGCAGTTCTTC.

A note on this clone: Additional DNA sequences in this sample encode the identical CDR3. The genes are TRBV11-2 and TRBJ1-4; 8 positions agree with TRBD1. Germline values: CDR1 SGHAT, CDR2 FQNNGV. After removal of 5 bases from V and 7 bases from J, the junction contained 6 bases not matched to a gene. The CDR3 covers 14 residues. The CDR3 loop is CASSLGTGGEKLFF. CDR3 bases: TGTGCCAGCAGCCTCGGGACAGGTGGTGAAAAACTGTTTTTT.

This sequence joins TRBV4-1 and TRBJ1-2; a weak D match, TRBD1 (5 bases). The ends were cut back, 0 bases at V and 6 bases at J, with 11 bases in the middle. CDR1 is MGHRA, CDR2 YSYEKL, per germline. The CDR3 covers 14 residues. Here the CDR3 DNA reads TGCGCCAGCAGCCAAGAACGGGGGGGAGATGGCTACACCTTC. It yields the protein CASSQERGGDGYTF.

The gene calls are TRBV30 and TRBJ2-2; 8 bases agree with TRBD1. Germline V gene lookup returns CDR1 GTSNPN and CDR2 SVGIG (reference sequence). The length of the CDR3 is 14 residues. V lost 5 bases and J lost 6; bases outside the gene matches: 8. In nucleotides, the CDR3 is TGTGCCTGGGTAACCGGGACAGGACCCGGGGAGCTGTTTTTT. Amino acids: CAWVTGTGPGELFF.

The chain employs TRBV5-1 and TRBJ2-3; 9 nucleotides line up with TRBD1. The V gene end was trimmed by 5 bases and the J gene end by 4 bases; junction bases not matched to a gene: 2. Germline lookup yields CDR1 SGHRS and CDR2 YFSETQ. The CDR3 is 13 residues long. CDR3 in amino acids: CASRWTGADTQYF. In DNA, the CDR3 is TGCGCCAGCAGGTGGACAGGGGCAGATACGCAGTATTTT.

The CDR3 nucleotides read TGTGCCAGCAGCTTATCTGCGGCCTCGAGGGATGAGCAGTTCTTC. Encoded protein: CASSLSAASRDEQFF. This sequence joins TRBV5-4 and TRBJ2-1, with D maybe TRBD2 (5 bases). Germline CDR1 is SGHNT and CDR2 is YYREEE (reference sequence). Between the trimmed V and J ends, which lost 2 bases and 8 bases, there was a span of 17 bases. The CDR3 length is 15 residues.

The chain links TRBV27 to TRBJ2-5, with 12 bases lining up with TRBD2. Germline CDR1 and CDR2: MNHEY and SMNVEV (reference sequence). This CDR3 is 14 amino acids long. V gave up 8 bases and J gave up 7 bases; unmatched junction bases: 8. The CDR3 is CASRSSGGAGTQYF. The CDR3, as DNA: TGTGCCAGCCGGTCTAGCGGGGGGGCGGGGACCCAGTACTTC.

This clone was observed a single time. The gene calls are TRBV9 and TRBJ2-1; perhaps TRBD2 as D (7 bases). The CDR3 consists of 14 residues. V was clipped by 0 bases and J by 6 bases, with 10 bases between them. Per the germline V gene, CDR1 is SGDLS and CDR2 is YYNGEE. The CDR3: CASSVGGGVNEQFF. The CDR3 DNA reads TGTGCCAGCAGCGTAGGAGGGGGGGTCAATGAGCAGTTCTTC. Combining the CDR3 with reference TRBV9 and TRBJ2-1 gives the whole variable domain DSGVTQTPKHLITATGQRVTLRCSPRSGDLSVYWYQQSLDQGLQFLIQYYNGEERAKGNILERFSAQQFPDLHSELNLSSLELGDSALYFCASSVGGGVNEQFFGPGTRLTVL.

The gene calls are TRBV2 and TRBJ2-3, with 7 bases that match TRBD2. Looked up from germline, CDR1 is SNHLY and CDR2 is FYNNEI. The V gene end was trimmed by 6 bases and the J gene end by 5 bases; junction bases not matched to a gene: 8. The CDR3 runs 14 residues. DNA of the CDR3: TGTGCCAGCAGAAGGGCGGGAGTCCTAGATACGCAGTATTTT. It translates to CASRRAGVLDTQYF.

In its sample, this clone was seen once. The chain carries TRBV5-1 and TRBJ1-2; a weak D match, TRBD1 (6 bases). Germline CDR1 and CDR2: SGHRS and YFSETQ. The CDR3 length is 15 residues. The V and J ends lost 3 bases and 7 bases respectively, with 19 bases between them. CDR3 loop: CASSSPGGPNGGYTF. The DNA for the CDR3 is TGCGCCAGCAGCTCCCCCGGGGGGCCTAACGGTGGCTACACCTTC.

This chain links TRBV3-1 (or the pseudogene TRBV3-2) with TRBJ2-2; D unresolved. With 4 bases removed from V and 2 bases from J, the gap between germline ends came to 14 bases. The length of the CDR3 is 16 residues. CDR1 and CDR2 (germline): LGHDT, YNNKEL (reference sequence). The CDR3 region is CASSPGWSSNTGELFF. The CDR3 nucleotides read TGTGCCAGCAGCCCTGGTTGGAGCTCCAACACCGGGGAGCTGTTTTTT.

The chain combines TRBV19 with TRBJ2-1, with D maybe TRBD2 (6 bases). The CDR3 totals 18 residues. The germline V and J ends were trimmed by 5 bases and 3 bases, with 23 bases remaining between them. Germline-derived CDR1 and CDR2 are LNHDA and SQIVND (reference sequence). The CDR3 DNA reads as TGTGCCAGTAGTCCCCGGGGGTCCGCGCGGCTGGGCTACAATGAGCAGTTCTTC. As protein: CASSPRGSARLGYNEQFF.

The rearrangement uses TRBV6-5 and TRBJ1-6; D is ambiguous. Germline lookup yields CDR1 MNHEY and CDR2 SVGAGI. V shed 6 bases and J shed 0 bases, with 9 bases lying between them. The CDR3 is 15 residues long. DNA for the CDR3: TGTGCCAGCAGCAAACGGAGCTCCTATAATTCACCCCTCCACTTT. Its protein is CASSKRSSYNSPLHF.

This chain connects TRBV24-1 to TRBJ2-1; D is uncertain. The CDR3 covers 15 residues. From germline, CDR1 is KGHDR and CDR2 SFDVKD. Trimming shortened V by 6 bases and J by 5 bases, and 16 bases separated the two germline ends. CDR3 sequence reads: CATSSVLQYNNEQFF. The CDR3 nucleotides are TGTGCCACCAGTTCAGTCTTACAATATAACAATGAGCAGTTCTTC.

A single count supports this clone. V is TRBV7-6 and J is TRBJ2-2; D may be TRBD1 (6 bases). Germline V lookup: CDR1 SGHVS, CDR2 FNYEAQ. This CDR3 is 15 amino acids long. The V end was cut by 5 bases, the J end by 6 bases, with 16 bases between. CDR3 residues: CASSINSGAPGELFF. The CDR3 DNA is TGTGCCAGCAGCATTAATTCAGGGGCTCCCGGGGAGCTGTTTTTT.